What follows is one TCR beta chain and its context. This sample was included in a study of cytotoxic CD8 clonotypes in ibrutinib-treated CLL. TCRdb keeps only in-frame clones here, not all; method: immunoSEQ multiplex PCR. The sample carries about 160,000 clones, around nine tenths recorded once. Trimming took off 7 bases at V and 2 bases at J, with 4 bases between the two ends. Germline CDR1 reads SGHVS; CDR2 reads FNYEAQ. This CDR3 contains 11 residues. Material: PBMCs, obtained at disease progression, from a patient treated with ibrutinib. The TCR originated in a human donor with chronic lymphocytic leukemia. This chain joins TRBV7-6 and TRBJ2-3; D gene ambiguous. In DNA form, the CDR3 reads TGTGCCAGCACTTCCACAGATACGCAGTATTTT. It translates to CASTSTDTQYF.